Below, 5 T cell receptor beta chains from the same sample are listed, as sequenced in a study of OX40 agonist ivuxolimab in advanced cancers. Profiled with immunoSEQ multiplex PCR; TCRdb holds only in-frame clones, not every one. This sample has approximately 60,000 clones, with more than 80% found just once. Sequencing was performed on CD4+ or CD8+ T cells sorted from blood, taken in a trial of the OX40 agonist ivuxolimab. The receptor source for this set is an adult with an advanced solid tumor such as melanoma, head and neck, liver or kidney cancer.

This clone came up once. The CDR3 DNA follows: TGTGCCAGCAGCCTTCGGACAGGGGCGTTCAATCAGCCCCAGCATTTT. Its translation: CASSLRTGAFNQPQHF. This chain joins TRBV5-8 and TRBJ1-5, with 9 bases lining up with TRBD1. V shed 4 bases and J 3 bases; nucleotides not matched to a gene: 8. CDR1 and CDR2 (germline): SGHTS, YDEGEE. This CDR3 has 16 amino acids. The full variable domain, rest sourced from reference TRBV5-8 and TRBJ1-5, is EAGVTQSPTHLIKTRGQQATLRCSPISGHTSVYWYQQALGLGLQFLLWYDEGEERNRGNFPPRFSGRQFPNYSSELNVNALELEDSALYLCASSLRTGAFNQPQHFGDGTRLSIL.

This sequence joins TRBV30 and TRBJ2-3; maybe TRBD1 (6 bases). Germline V gene data show CDR1 as GTSNPN and CDR2 as SVGIG (reference sequence). The V and J ends lost 8 bases and 1 base respectively, with 22 bases between them. The CDR3 has 16 residues. The CDR3 loop is CAGTVRGRSRTDTQYF. The CDR3 DNA reads TGTGCCGGTACAGTTAGGGGGAGATCCCGCACAGATACGCAGTATTTT. Complete variable domain (other parts from reference TRBV30 and TRBJ2-3): SQTIHQWPATLVQPVGSPLSLECTVEGTSNPNLYWYRQAAGRGLQLLFYSVGIGQISSEVPQNLSASRPQDRQFILSSKKLLLSDSGFYLCAGTVRGRSRTDTQYFGPGTRLTVL.

J is TRBJ2-7 and V is TRBV4-1, with 7 bases aligning to TRBD2. Germline CDR1 reads MGHRA; CDR2 reads YSYEKL. The length of the CDR3 is 15 residues. V trimming: 0 bases; J trimming: 7 bases; junction bases outside the gene matches: 9. The CDR3 region has the DNA TGCGCCAGCAGCCAAGATGGATGGCGGGAGCGGGAGCAGTACTTC. This encodes CASSQDGWREREQYF.

The chain has TRBV7-8 and TRBJ1-3; D unclear. Germline V lookup: CDR1 SGHVS, CDR2 FQNEAQ. The CDR3 covers 18 residues. The germline V and J ends were trimmed by 1 base and 0 bases, with 16 bases remaining between them. The CDR3 bases are TGTGCCAGCAGCTTAGTGGAGGTCGGACTAACCTCTGGAAACACCATATATTTT. It translates to CASSLVEVGLTSGNTIYF.

The chain employs TRBV6-1 and TRBJ2-4, with 7 bases aligning to TRBD1. This CDR3 is 12 amino acids long. The V gene's germline CDR1 is MNHNS and CDR2 SASEGT. Trimming at V came to 8 bases and at J to 5 bases, leaving 3 bases not matched to a gene. The DNA of the CDR3 is TGTGCCAGCCGGGACAGCGAAAACATTCAGTACTTC. Translation: CASRDSENIQYF.